The 6 T cell receptor beta chains below come from one sample, sequenced in a study of T cells in tuberculosis. Time point given: new active TB diagnosis, blood taken before or within 7 days of starting treatment. Sequenced by immunoSEQ multiplex PCR; TCRdb stores in-frame clones only, minus some. The profile shows tens of thousands of clones, just over 90% of them singletons. The sample was PBMCs, taken at tuberculosis diagnosis. The receptor source for this set is an adult with tuberculosis. Some clones in this sample may be carry-over from other donors' samples.

The count of this clone is one. The genes are TRBV14 and TRBJ2-7, with 13 bases matching TRBD2. The V segment lost 0 bases and the J segment 7 bases; nucleotides outside the gene matches: 6. The CDR3 covers 16 residues. Germline values: CDR1 SGHDN, CDR2 FVKESK. The CDR3 sequence: CASSQDRGLAGREQYF. The CDR3 DNA reads as TGTGCCAGCAGCCAAGATAGGGGACTAGCGGGGAGGGAGCAGTACTTC.

The table lists this clone with a few counts. The V call is TRBV19, the J call TRBJ2-7, with 9 nucleotides matching TRBD2. Germline lookup yields CDR1 LNHDA and CDR2 SQIVND (reference sequence). The CDR3 spans 14 residues. The junction had 4 bases not matched to a gene; V was cut back by 5 bases and J by 2 bases. CDR3 DNA: TGTGCCAGTAGTCAGGCTAGCGGGGCCTACGAGCAGTACTTC. As protein: CASSQASGAYEQYF.

On this clone: The junction does not match germline at one end; this may be a read error. Other DNA sequences in this sample translate to the same CDR3. The CDR3 bases are TGTGCCAGTAGTGACAGGGGGCGAGTGTCTGGCTACACCTTC. It specifies CASSDRGRVSGYTF. The chain links TRBV2 to TRBJ1-2; 10 bases are shared with TRBD1. The CDR3 length is 14 residues. The germline V gene has CDR1 SNHLY and CDR2 FYNNEI. Together with reference TRBV2 and TRBJ1-2, the CDR3 gives the full variable domain: EPEVTQTPSHQVTQMGQEVILRCVPISNHLYFYWYRQILGQKVEFLVSFYNNEISEKSEIFDDQFSVERPDGSNFTLKIRSTKLEDSAMYFCASSDRGRVSGYTFGSGTRLTVV.

This chain links TRBV5-4 with TRBJ2-6; no clear D. V gave up 0 bases and J gave up 3 bases, with 10 bases separating them. CDR1 and CDR2 (germline): SGHNT, YYREEE (reference sequence). This CDR3 has 16 amino acids. The CDR3 reads CASSLVVRDGANVLTF. The CDR3 bases are TGTGCCAGCAGCTTGGTGGTGCGTGATGGGGCCAACGTCCTGACTTTC.

This chain links TRBV6-5 with TRBJ1-6; 9 bases are shared with TRBD1. Germline assignment: CDR1 MNHEY and CDR2 SVGAGI. This CDR3 has 14 residues. Trimming took 5 bases from V and 6 from J; bases not matched to a gene: 2. The CDR3 region is CASSRQGGNSPLHF. CDR3 nucleotides: TGTGCCAGCAGTCGACAGGGGGGTAATTCACCCCTCCACTTT.

The chain carries TRBV5-1 and TRBJ1-4, with D possibly TRBD1 on 6 matching bases. Per the germline V gene, CDR1 is SGHRS and CDR2 is YFSETQ. The length of the CDR3 is 14 residues. V lost 4 bases and J 7 bases, leaving 14 bases between the germline ends. Here the CDR3 reads CASSMGQLGEKLFF. Written as DNA, the CDR3 is TGCGCCAGCAGCATGGGACAACTGGGTGAAAAACTGTTTTTT. Together with reference TRBV5-1 and TRBJ1-4, the CDR3 gives the full variable domain: KAGVTQTPRYLIKTRGQQVTLSCSPISGHRSVSWYQQTPGQGLQFLFEYFSETQRNKGNFPGRFSGRQFSNSRSEMNVSTLELGDSALYLCASSMGQLGEKLFFGSGTQLSVL.